This entry concerns a single T cell receptor beta chain. Profiling relied on immunoSEQ multiplex PCR, and the TCRdb table lists in-frame clones only, not all of them. The sample lists just over 250,000 clones, about 88% occurring once. This entry comes from a study of blood T cell repertoires in COVID-19. The germline V gene encodes CDR1 SGHNT and CDR2 YYREEE (reference sequence). This CDR3 is 16 amino acids long. The germline V and J ends were trimmed by 5 bases and 4 bases, with 18 bases remaining between them. Participants, about 18 to 90 years old, spanned around 25 US areas. This chain joins TRBV5-4 and TRBJ2-2; D might be TRBD2 (6 bases). The TCR was taken from a man aged 30 to 39 with acute COVID-19. The sequenced sample was PBMCs or T cells enriched from blood (not recorded which). The CDR3 here is CASSSPAGRGTGELFF. The CDR3, as DNA: TGTGCCAGCAGTTCTCCAGCGGGTAGGGGCACCGGGGAGCTGTTTTTT. Supplemented by reference TRBV5-4 and TRBJ2-2, the full variable domain reads ETGVTQSPTHLIKTRGQQVTLRCSSQSGHNTVSWYQQALGQGPQFIFQYYREEENGRGNFPPRFSGLQFPNYSSELNVNALELDDSALYLCASSSPAGRGTGELFFGEGSRLTVL.